The text below deals with one T cell receptor (beta chain). V dropped 5 bases and J dropped 2 bases, with 13 bases sitting between them. Germline CDR1 is SGHRS and CDR2 is YFSETQ. The CDR3 is made up of 14 amino acids. This sample is part of a study of shared T cell receptors in the human thymus. Measured with immunoSEQ multiplex PCR; TCRdb has only the in-frame clones, and not every one. Here the sample spans hundreds of thousands of clones, more than 75% being singletons. These same data were also listed under a study on human thymus T cells. This second study notes: Corrective surgery for congenital heart defects was being performed on the healthy Finnish infants who served as donors. Thymic material originated from resections removed in the course of corrective heart surgery. Thymic and blood repertoires appeared to display a bias in their usage of V and J genes. Unrelated individuals had highly overlapping thymic repertoires, as reported in related research.

This TCR came from a boy less than two years old with a congenital heart defect. J is TRBJ1-2 and V is TRBV5-1; D unresolved. Sequencing input: thymocytes. DNA for the CDR3: TGCGCCAGCAGAATACCCGCGGCCAACTATGGCTACACCTTC. Protein: CASRIPAANYGYTF.